Described below is a single T cell receptor (beta chain) sequence and its context. Original processing methods: Estimates of nucleated cell counts were drawn from the amplification of reference gene primers. Clones were read by immunoSEQ multiplex PCR, and TCRdb kept only the in-frame ones, dropping some. The DNA was the basis for D and trimming; V, J and clone size are from that table. The data contain about 670,000 clones, about 87% of them singletons. This CDR3 is built from 14 residues. Trimming left V 2 bases short and J 0 bases short, with 9 bases between. CDR1 SGHRS and CDR2 YFSETQ come from the germline V gene. The record originates from a study of blood T cell repertoires in COVID-19. Study as a whole: Donors in the United States, Italy and Spain gave samples during acute or convalescent COVID-19. Sources were T cells, B-cell-depleted T cells, or PBMCs; the material itself was cDNA or gDNA.

Sequencing was carried out using peripheral blood. The source of this sequence is a woman aged 18-30 years with acute or convalescent COVID-19. J is TRBJ2-7 and V is TRBV5-1; no clear D. DNA for the CDR3: TGCGCCAGCAGCTTCGAAAGGAGCTCCTACGAGCAGTACTTC. Its translation: CASSFERSSYEQYF.